Below, 20 T cell receptor beta chains from the same sample are listed, as sequenced in a study of T-cell memory formation after mild COVID-19. TCRdb used MiXCR to reprocess the 5' RACE reads, holding one entry per CDR3 protein. This table has around 300,000 distinct CDR3 sequences, roughly 8.2% appearing once. Sequencing was done on a sample of PBMCs or a T cell subset sorted from them (not recorded which). The receptor set was obtained from a man younger than 30 who had mild COVID-19 (a few samples of this study predate the infection). Cell type and time point are not known.

The V call is TRBV12-3 or TRBV12-4, the J call TRBJ2-7; the match to TRBD1 covers 11 bases. The length of the CDR3 is 16 residues. V gave up 4 bases and J gave up 2 bases; unmatched junction bases: 7. The CDR3 here is CASSSPPGQGAYEQYF. CDR3 bases: TGTGCCAGCAGTTCACCCCCGGGACAGGGGGCCTACGAGCAGTACTTC.

CDR3 in amino acids: CASSPPEGSSGRPQHF. Here the CDR3 DNA reads TGTGCCAGCTCACCACCTGAGGGGTCGTCAGGGAGGCCCCAGCATTTT. The chain employs TRBV18 and TRBJ1-5; perhaps TRBD1 as D (5 bases). The CDR3 contains 16 residues. CDR1 and CDR2 from the germline V gene are KGHSH and LQKENI. Trimming stripped 0 bases from V and 9 bases from J, with 18 bases between.

This clonotype was picked up many times. This chain connects TRBV2 to TRBJ2-5; a weak D match, TRBD1 (5 bases). This CDR3 is 13 amino acids long. The V end lost 5 bases, the J end lost 4 bases, and 11 bases lay between the germline ends. Germline V lookup: CDR1 SNHLY, CDR2 FYNNEI. CDR3 region: CASSSGMRETQYF. CDR3 coding DNA: TGTGCCAGCAGTTCAGGGATGAGAGAGACCCAGTACTTC.

The V gene is TRBV5-1, the J gene TRBJ2-1, with TRBD1 identical over 10 bases. Germline CDR1 reads SGHRS; CDR2 reads YFSETQ. This CDR3 is 16 amino acids long. Trimming removed 4 bases from V and 1 base from J; junction bases left unmatched: 5. Here the CDR3 reads CASSGQGVLSYNEQFF. CDR3 DNA sequence: TGCGCCAGCAGCGGACAGGGGGTTCTTTCCTACAATGAGCAGTTCTTC.

The chain recombines TRBV12-3 or TRBV12-4 with TRBJ2-5; 9 bases line up with TRBD1. The junction had 7 bases not matched to a gene; V was cut back by 5 bases and J by 0 bases. The CDR3 runs to 16 residues. This chain's CDR3 is CASSRSGQGNQETQYF. As DNA, the CDR3 is TGTGCCAGCAGTCGGAGCGGACAGGGGAACCAAGAGACCCAGTACTTC.

This clonotype was counted a few times. The rearrangement links TRBV6-6 to TRBJ2-7, with 8 nucleotides matching TRBD2. In germline, CDR1 is MNHNY, CDR2 SVGAGI (reference sequence). With 5 bases clipped from V and 6 bases from J, the junction kept 3 bases outside the gene matches. The CDR3 is 12 amino acids. This chain's CDR3 is CASSAGGREQYV. In DNA form, the CDR3 reads TGTGCCAGCAGTGCGGGGGGACGCGAGCAGTACGTC.

This chain connects TRBV30 to TRBJ1-5; 8 bases fit TRBD1. Germline loops: CDR1 GTSNPN, CDR2 SVGIG (reference sequence). This CDR3 region has 13 residues. Trimming at V came to 0 bases and at J to 6 bases, leaving 1 base not matched to a gene. DNA for the CDR3: TGTGCCTGGAGTGTACAGGGGGGTCAGCCCCAGCATTTT. Translating gives CAWSVQGGQPQHF.

This clonotype was counted between two and nine times. The V gene is TRBV7-6, the J gene TRBJ1-1; tentatively, D is TRBD1 (5 bases). The CDR3 has 16 residues. The V gene lost 5 bases and the J gene lost 1 base, with 17 bases spanning the gap. Germline CDR1 is SGHVS and CDR2 is FNYEAQ. The CDR3 DNA reads as TGTGCCAGCAGCCCGGTCCGACGGGGGTGGAACACTGAAGCTTTCTTT. Amino acid sequence: CASSPVRRGWNTEAFF.

The chain couples TRBV5-1 to TRBJ1-1, with D possibly matching TRBD1 (5 bases). V lost 3 bases to trimming and J lost 6 bases, with 18 bases between them. The CDR3 is 15 residues long. Germline V lookup: CDR1 SGHRS, CDR2 YFSETQ. The CDR3 spells CASSWGEWGVAEAFF. The DNA of the CDR3 is TGCGCCAGCAGCTGGGGGGAGTGGGGTGTCGCTGAAGCTTTCTTT.

This clonotype was found a few times. The chain is built from TRBV20-1 and TRBJ1-2; 7 nucleotides align to TRBD1. The CDR3 totals 15 residues. The junction had 12 bases not matched to a gene; V was cut back by 4 bases and J by 4 bases. Germline V gene data show CDR1 as DFQATT and CDR2 as SNEGSKA (reference sequence). The CDR3 here is CSAIPLGDSSYGYTF. CDR3 DNA: TGCAGTGCTATACCCCTGGGGGACAGCTCCTATGGCTACACCTTC.

CDR3 sequence (DNA): TGTGCCAGCAGCCAAGATCCAACAGGGGGCAATGAGCAGTTCTTC. Amino acid sequence: CASSQDPTGGNEQFF. The gene calls are TRBV4-2 and TRBJ2-1; the match to TRBD1 covers 8 bases. The J segment lost 6 bases and the V segment lost 0 bases, leaving 4 bases of the junction unmatched. CDR1 LGHNA and CDR2 YNFKEQ come from the germline V gene. This CDR3 is built from 15 residues.

The J gene is TRBJ1-2, the V gene TRBV7-2; TRBD1 is a possible D gene (5 bases). CDR1 and CDR2 (germline): SGHTA, FQGNSA. V was pared by 5 bases and J by 6 bases, with 16 bases between. The CDR3 has 14 residues. This chain's CDR3 is CASSAHQGRDGYTF. In DNA, the CDR3 is TGTGCCAGCAGCGCCCACCAGGGTAGAGATGGCTACACCTTC.

This clonotype was seen a few times. The chain links TRBV5-1 to TRBJ1-1, with D uncertain. V was shortened by 4 bases and J by 4 bases, with 14 bases between the two germline ends. Looked up from germline, CDR1 is SGHRS and CDR2 is YFSETQ. The CDR3 loop spans 14 amino acids. This CDR3 reads CASSPGDLGTEAFF. CDR3 nucleotides: TGCGCCAGCAGCCCGGGAGATCTTGGCACTGAAGCTTTCTTT.

This clonotype was seen ten or more times. The rearrangement joins TRBV12-3 or TRBV12-4 to TRBJ2-5; D unclear. The CDR3 length is 13 residues. Deletions cut 7 bases from V and 7 bases from J, with 16 bases between. The DNA of the CDR3 is TGTGCCAGCATCCCCCCGGGCTCTGGGACCCAGTACTTC. Translation gives CASIPPGSGTQYF.

The CDR3 bases are TGCGCCAGCAGAGGGACAGGACAAGAGACCCAGTACTTC. Protein: CASRGTGQETQYF. The chain joins TRBV10-2 to TRBJ2-5; 8 bases line up with TRBD1. CDR3 length: 13 residues. CDR1 is WSHSY and CDR2 is SAAADI in the germline V gene. Unmatched junction bases numbered 2, after V lost 6 bases and J lost 2 bases.

The rearrangement uses TRBV4-1 and TRBJ2-7, with D uncertain. V was clipped by 2 bases and J by 2 bases, with 10 bases between them. Germline V gene lookup returns CDR1 MGHRA and CDR2 YSYEKL. CDR3 length: 14 residues. CDR3 coding DNA: TGCGCCAGCAGCCAACGTCTGGGAACCTACGAGCAGTACTTC. Protein sequence: CASSQRLGTYEQYF.

The chain links TRBV6-6 to TRBJ1-1; TRBD1 agrees at 7 bases. V shed 2 bases, J shed 10 bases, and the junction held 4 bases outside the gene matches. The germline CDR1 and CDR2 sequences are MNHNY and SVGAGI (reference sequence). CDR3 size: 12 residues. For the CDR3, the DNA is TGTGCCAGCAGTTACCCCCAGGGGGGAGCTTTCTTT. Translation gives CASSYPQGGAFF.

The genes are TRBV7-2 and TRBJ1-4, with D maybe TRBD1 (5 bases). Trimming left V 7 bases short and J 5 bases short, with 14 bases between. The CDR3 has 14 residues. Germline CDR1 is SGHTA and CDR2 is FQGNSA. The CDR3 is CASTPGQWNEKLFF. DNA of the CDR3: TGTGCCAGCACCCCGGGGCAGTGGAATGAAAAACTGTTTTTT.

This clonotype has a count of ten or more. The V gene is TRBV15, the J gene TRBJ2-2, with a tentative D call TRBD1 (6 bases). The CDR3 is 15 amino acids. The V end was cut by 5 bases, the J end by 1 base, with 11 bases between. The germline CDR1 and CDR2 sequences are LNHNV and YYDKDF (reference sequence). CDR3 loop: CATSSQQGNTGELFF. The CDR3 region has the DNA TGTGCCACCAGCTCGCAACAGGGGAACACCGGGGAGCTGTTTTTT.

The chain links TRBV7-2 to TRBJ1-3; tentative D call: TRBD1 (5 bases). CDR3 length equals 15 residues. Trimming removed 2 bases from V and 0 bases from J, with 8 bases in between. Germline V gives CDR1 SGHTA, CDR2 FQGNSA. The CDR3 is CASSLNRPSGNTIYF. The CDR3 DNA sequence: TGTGCCAGCAGCTTAAACAGGCCCTCTGGAAACACCATATATTTT.